These 23 T cell receptor beta chains share one sample of origin, sequenced in a study of identical twins. From the 5' RACE reads, TCRdb called clonotypes with MiXCR, one entry per CDR3 protein. The sample includes 1.5 million to 2 million distinct CDR3 sequences, 25% to 35% of them seen just once. Sequences were obtained from cord blood. Source of these receptors: a newborn girl in good health.

Only one count was recorded for this clonotype. V is TRBV12-5 and J is TRBJ2-1; 11 nucleotides match TRBD2. Germline CDR1 and CDR2: LGHNT and FRNRAP. This CDR3 spans 16 amino acids. V trimming: 5 bases; J trimming: 0 bases; junction bases outside the gene matches: 3. The chain's CDR3 is CASGLTSGGSYNEQFF. In DNA form, the CDR3 reads TGTGCTAGTGGTCTAACTAGCGGGGGCTCCTACAATGAGCAGTTCTTC.

A few counts support this clonotype. The J gene is TRBJ2-7, the V gene TRBV10-3; maybe TRBD1 (6 bases). The germline CDR1 and CDR2 sequences are ENHRY and SYGVKD. The CDR3 consists of 11 residues. Trimming removed 8 bases at V and 4 bases at J, with 9 bases between. As DNA, the CDR3 is TGTGCCATCGGGACAAAATACGAGCAGTACTTC. Protein: CAIGTKYEQYF.

A remark on this clonotype: This may be a read error: a much more frequent sequence differs by one nucleotide. The V and J genes are TRBV20-1 and TRBJ1-5; D not certain. This CDR3 is built from 11 residues. Trimming shortened V by 0 bases and J by 6 bases, and 3 bases separated the two germline ends. Germline-derived CDR1 and CDR2 are DFQATT and SNEGSKA (reference sequence). The CDR3 loop reads CSARERQPQHF. CDR3 DNA: TGCAGTGCTAGAGAACGTCAGCCCCAGCATTTT.

This clonotype has a handful of counts. The gene calls are TRBV20-1 and TRBJ1-5, with D possibly TRBD1 on 5 matching bases. This CDR3 region has 14 residues. V was trimmed by 4 bases and J by 2 bases, leaving 12 bases between them. The V gene's germline CDR1 is DFQATT and CDR2 SNEGSKA (reference sequence). CDR3: CSAKGDGRNQPQHF. CDR3 DNA sequence: TGCAGTGCTAAAGGGGATGGTCGCAATCAGCCCCAGCATTTT.

This chain links TRBV20-1 with TRBJ2-5; 8 bases are a match to TRBD1. The end of the DNA aligns better with TRBJ2-7, so the J call may be wrong. Germline values: CDR1 DFQATT, CDR2 SNEGSKA (reference sequence). The CDR3 is made up of 15 amino acids. Here the CDR3 DNA reads TGCAGTGCTAGGGAACAGGGGGTAACCGTCTACGAGCAGTACTTC. Encoded protein: CSAREQGVTVYEQYF.

J is TRBJ1-2 and V is TRBV10-3; D possibly corresponds to TRBD1 (6 bases). Deletions cut 3 bases from V and 0 bases from J, with 11 bases between. CDR3 length equals 15 residues. Looked up from germline, CDR1 is ENHRY and CDR2 is SYGVKD. CDR3 amino acids: CAISDPGAPNYGYTF. For the CDR3, the DNA is TGTGCCATCAGTGATCCGGGGGCCCCTAACTATGGCTACACCTTC.

The chain joins TRBV7-9 to TRBJ1-2; D gene uncertain. With 2 bases removed from V and 7 bases from J, the gap between germline ends came to 8 bases. In germline, CDR1 is SEHNR, CDR2 FQNEAQ (reference sequence). This CDR3 spans 12 amino acids. This chain's CDR3 is CASSLKTFGYTF. CDR3 in DNA: TGTGCCAGCAGCTTAAAGACCTTTGGCTACACCTTC.

The gene calls are TRBV25-1 and TRBJ1-1, with D maybe TRBD1 (6 bases). Germline V gene data show CDR1 as MGHDK and CDR2 as SYGVNS. This CDR3 is built from 13 residues. V was cut by 1 base and J by 7 bases, with 10 bases left in between. The CDR3 loop reads CASSEWGTREAFF. The CDR3 nucleotides read TGTGCCAGCAGTGAATGGGGGACACGTGAAGCTTTCTTT.

The V and J genes are TRBV6-1 and TRBJ2-3, with 11 positions matching TRBD2. V lost 4 bases and J lost 0; bases outside the gene matches: 9. This CDR3 has 18 amino acids. CDR1 is MNHNS, CDR2 SASEGT, per germline. This CDR3 reads CASSASGGLRKSTDTQYF. The CDR3 DNA reads TGTGCCAGCAGTGCTAGCGGGGGGTTGAGAAAGAGCACAGATACGCAGTATTTT.

This clonotype was observed at least ten times. The chain is built from TRBV7-8 and TRBJ2-1; D might be TRBD2 (6 bases). V shed 5 bases and J shed 0 bases, with 11 bases lying between them. CDR3 length: 15 residues. In germline, CDR1 is SGHVS, CDR2 FQNEAQ. CDR3 region: CASSPQRASYNEQFF. In nucleotides, the CDR3 is TGTGCCAGCAGCCCGCAGCGGGCCTCCTACAATGAGCAGTTCTTC. Together with reference TRBV7-8 and TRBJ2-1, the CDR3 gives the full variable domain: GAGVSQSPRYKVAKRGQDVALRCDPISGHVSLFWYQQALGQGPEFLTYFQNEAQLDKSGLPSDRFFAERPEGSVSTLKIQRTQQEDSAVYLCASSPQRASYNEQFFGPGTRLTVL.

This clonotype turned up a few times. The chain couples TRBV10-3 to TRBJ2-4, with a possible D match to TRBD1 (6 bases). TRBJ2-7 matches the DNA end more closely, so the J call is doubtful. From germline, CDR1 is ENHRY and CDR2 SYGVKD. CDR3 size: 14 residues. The CDR3 is CAISEGTPPYEQYF. DNA of the CDR3: TGTGCCATCAGTGAGGGGACACCCCCCTACGAGCAGTACTTC.

The table lists this clonotype with a few counts. The chain uses TRBV24-1 and TRBJ2-3; D may be TRBD1 or TRBD2 (5 bases each). V lost 9 bases, J lost 8 bases, and 17 bases lay in between. Germline V CDR1 and CDR2: KGHDR, SFDVKD. The CDR3 runs 13 residues. As DNA, the CDR3 is TGTGCCACCGGGAGTGGGACGGTCGGTACGCAGTATTTT. Its protein product is CATGSGTVGTQYF.

This clonotype was counted only a few times. The V call is TRBV5-1, the J call TRBJ2-1; weak D call: TRBD1 (5 bases). Trimming took off 6 bases at V and 5 bases at J, with 15 bases between the two ends. Germline V gene data show CDR1 as SGHRS and CDR2 as YFSETQ. The CDR3 covers 14 residues. The DNA of the CDR3 is TGCGCCAGCACCGAGAAGGGGAACCACAATGAGCAGTTCTTC. It translates to CASTEKGNHNEQFF.

This clonotype was seen a handful of times. The genes are TRBV12-3 or TRBV12-4 and TRBJ2-7; 7 bases map to TRBD1. The V segment lost 4 bases and the J segment 6 bases; nucleotides outside the gene matches: 12. This CDR3 region has 15 residues. Here the CDR3 reads CASSSRQGPLGEQYF. The CDR3, as DNA: TGTGCCAGCAGTTCGAGACAGGGCCCCTTGGGCGAGCAGTACTTC.

V usage is TRBV4-1 and J usage is TRBJ1-6, with D perhaps TRBD1 (5 bases). The CDR3 loop spans 18 amino acids. Trimming cost V 3 bases and J 4 bases, with 19 bases left between them. Germline CDR1 reads MGHRA; CDR2 reads YSYEKL. Here the CDR3 DNA reads TGCGCCAGCAGCCAGGGATTGCAGGGCCCGGTTTATAATTCACCCCTCCACTTT. It codes for CASSQGLQGPVYNSPLHF.

The rearrangement uses TRBV3-1 and TRBJ1-1; D gene unclear. The V gene lost 2 bases and the J gene lost 6 bases, with 13 bases spanning the gap. The germline CDR1 and CDR2 sequences are LGHDT and YNNKEL (reference sequence). The CDR3 covers 14 residues. The CDR3 DNA is TGTGCCAGCAGCCAATTCATAGGCTCCTCTGAAGCTTTCTTT. Residues: CASSQFIGSSEAFF.

In this sample, this clonotype turned up many times. The V and J genes are TRBV29-1 and TRBJ2-5, with D tentatively TRBD1 (5 bases). The CDR3 is made up of 13 amino acids. Trimming removed 4 bases from V and 3 bases from J, with 12 bases in between. Germline V CDR1 and CDR2: SQVTM, ANQGSEA. CDR3 DNA sequence: TGCAGCGTTGCCAGGGTCGCCAAAGAGACCCAGTACTTC. This encodes CSVARVAKETQYF.

This clonotype showed up many times. The chain combines TRBV20-1 with TRBJ2-1, with D possibly being TRBD2 (6 bases). This CDR3 region has 14 residues. V shed 3 bases and J shed 9 bases, with 18 bases lying between them. The germline gives CDR1 DFQATT, CDR2 SNEGSKA (reference sequence). CDR3 nucleotides: TGCAGTGCTAGGAGGGCGGGGCCTCTGAGTGAGCAGTTCTTC. It yields the protein CSARRAGPLSEQFF.

This clonotype was found a few times. This chain uses TRBV20-1 with TRBJ2-3, with 10 bases fitting TRBD2. CDR1 is DFQATT and CDR2 is SNEGSKA in the germline V gene (reference sequence). The CDR3 covers 14 residues. Trimming at V came to 7 bases and at J to 2 bases, leaving 6 bases not matched to a gene. The CDR3 DNA is TGCAGTGTCTCTGGACTAGCGGTCACAGATACGCAGTATTTT. This gives the protein CSVSGLAVTDTQYF.

The chain's CDR3 is CASSQAFWGSGEEQYF. The CDR3 nucleotides read TGTGCCAGCAGCCAAGCATTCTGGGGGAGCGGTGAGGAGCAGTACTTC. The chain couples TRBV4-2 to TRBJ2-7; TRBD1 or TRBD2 may be the D gene (5 bases each). Germline values: CDR1 LGHNA, CDR2 YNFKEQ. CDR3 length: 16 residues. V lost 1 base and J lost 7, with 20 bases in between.

This clonotype was counted ten times or more. The chain uses TRBV29-1 and TRBJ2-1, with D possibly TRBD2 on 5 matching bases. CDR1 and CDR2 (germline): SQVTM, ANQGSEA. The V end lost 7 bases, the J end lost 8 bases, and 9 bases lay between the germline ends. This CDR3 spans 10 amino acids. CDR3 bases: TGCAGCGGCGGGTTCGATGAGCAGTTCTTC. Its translation is CSGGFDEQFF.

On this clonotype: One end of the junction fails to match germline, which may point to a read error. This chain joins TRBV29-1 and TRBJ1-5; a possible D gene is TRBD1 (5 bases). Germline CDR1 SQVTM, CDR2 ANQGSEA. This CDR3 contains 12 residues. CDR3 in amino acids: CGVGGGNQPQHF. CDR3 nucleotide sequence: TGCGGCGTTGGAGGGGGCAATCAGCCCCAGCATTTT.

This clonotype was counted a few times. The V call is TRBV7-8, the J call TRBJ2-1, with D possibly being TRBD2 (6 bases). The V gene lost 4 bases and the J gene lost 6 bases, with 16 bases spanning the gap. The V gene's germline CDR1 is SGHVS and CDR2 FQNEAQ. CDR3 length: 15 amino acids. The CDR3 spells CASSSWTIPLNEQFF. As DNA, the CDR3 is TGTGCCAGCAGCTCCTGGACTATCCCTCTCAATGAGCAGTTCTTC.